A single sample is the source of the 13 T cell receptor beta chains below, sequenced in a study of T cell repertoires in cytomegalovirus infection. TCRdb reprocessed the reads via MiXCR and lists one record per CDR3 protein. Of 250,000 or so distinct CDR3 sequences in the sample, roughly 12% were seen once. Sequencing used PBMCs. These receptors came from a human donor in good health (CMV status not recorded). Some clones in this sample may be carry-over from other donors' samples.

This clonotype was detected ten times or more. The V call is TRBV7-8, the J call TRBJ2-6; a possible D gene is TRBD1 (6 bases). Germline V gives CDR1 SGHVS, CDR2 FQNEAQ. The V and J ends lost 1 base and 4 bases respectively, with 8 bases between them. The CDR3 sequence is 15 residues long. The CDR3 region is CASSLGQVGANVLTF. The CDR3 DNA is TGTGCCAGCAGCTTAGGACAGGTGGGGGCCAACGTCCTGACTTTC.

V gene TRBV4-3 combines with J gene TRBJ1-1; TRBD1 aligns across 8 bases. The CDR3 is made up of 16 amino acids. J was trimmed by 6 bases and V by 0 bases; bases with no gene match: 9. CDR1 is LGHNA, CDR2 YSLEER, per germline. CDR3 bases: TGCGCCAGCAGCCAAGATCGGCGGGCAGGGGGCTCTGAAGCTTTCTTT. It yields the protein CASSQDRRAGGSEAFF.

This clonotype was seen ten or more times. The chain carries TRBV4-3 and TRBJ1-2, with D unresolved. CDR1 is LGHNA and CDR2 is YSLEER in the germline V gene. This CDR3 contains 14 residues. Trimming left V 0 bases short and J 8 bases short, with 13 bases between. CDR3 protein: CASSQDRDIDGYTF. The DNA of the CDR3 is TGCGCCAGCAGCCAAGACCGCGATATCGACGGCTACACCTTC.

This clonotype was detected many times. This chain joins TRBV7-2 and TRBJ2-7, with 12 bases fitting TRBD2. Germline V gene lookup returns CDR1 SGHTA and CDR2 FQGNSA. CDR3 length: 14 amino acids. V trimming: 4 bases; J trimming: 2 bases; junction bases outside the gene matches: 0. The CDR3 spells CASSSSGGAYEQYF. The CDR3, as DNA: TGTGCCAGCAGCTCTAGCGGGGGGGCCTACGAGCAGTACTTC.

This clonotype has more than one count but fewer than ten. This chain uses TRBV4-2 with TRBJ2-2; TRBD2 matches 16 bases. The V gene's germline CDR1 is LGHNA and CDR2 YNFKEQ. The ends lost 2 bases at V and 4 bases at J; junction bases unmatched: 4. The CDR3 sequence is 18 residues long. The CDR3 spells CASSQSGLAGGPTGELFF. DNA for the CDR3: TGTGCCAGCAGCCAATCGGGACTAGCGGGGGGGCCCACCGGGGAGCTGTTTTTT.

This clonotype was observed at least ten times. CDR3: CASSLADEQYF. In nucleotides, the CDR3 is TGTGCCAGCAGCTTAGCGGATGAGCAGTACTTC. The chain carries TRBV7-2 and TRBJ2-7; D is unclear. CDR1 and CDR2 from the germline V gene are SGHTA and FQGNSA. V shed 0 bases and J shed 7 bases, with 4 bases lying between them. The CDR3 loop spans 11 amino acids. Full variable domain (missing parts from reference TRBV7-2 and TRBJ2-7): GAGVSQSPSNKVTEKGKDVELRCDPISGHTALYWYRQSLGQGLEFLIYFQGNSAPDKSGLPSDRFSAERTGGSVSTLTIQRTQQEDSAVYLCASSLADEQYFGPGTRLTVT.

The rearrangement links TRBV7-3 to TRBJ2-5, with D perhaps assigned TRBD1 or TRBD2 (6 bases each). In germline, CDR1 is SGHTA, CDR2 FQGTGA. Trimming stripped 5 bases from V and 4 bases from J, with 14 bases between. This CDR3 is 14 amino acids long. CDR3 loop: CASSPGASPETQYF. The CDR3 DNA sequence: TGTGCCAGCAGCCCGGGGGCCAGCCCAGAGACCCAGTACTTC.

This clonotype was recorded at least ten times. The chain couples TRBV7-6 to TRBJ2-1, with TRBD2 identical over 13 bases. J was trimmed by 2 bases and V by 5 bases; bases with no gene match: 6. Germline V gene sequence: CDR1 SGHVS, CDR2 FNYEAQ. CDR3 length equals 17 residues. CDR3 loop: CASSPRLAGGPYNEQFF. The CDR3 nucleotides are TGTGCCAGCAGCCCTAGACTAGCGGGAGGCCCCTACAATGAGCAGTTCTTC.

V and J are TRBV28 and TRBJ1-4; possibly TRBD1 for D (6 bases). From germline, CDR1 is MDHEN and CDR2 SYDVKM. Trimming pared 6 bases from V and 8 bases from J, leaving 16 bases between. The CDR3 is 14 amino acids. For the CDR3, the DNA is TGTGCCAGCAGCCCTGGGGGGGCGCGAGAAAAACTGTTTTTT. The encoded protein is CASSPGGAREKLFF.

This clonotype was found many times. The chain is built from TRBV11-3 and TRBJ2-3, with a weak D call TRBD2 (5 bases). Germline V gene sequence: CDR1 SGHNT, CDR2 YENEEA. This CDR3 spans 16 amino acids. Trimming removed 3 bases from V and 4 bases from J, with 17 bases in between. CDR3 residues: CASSLGESGEADTQYF. CDR3 nucleotide sequence: TGTGCCAGCAGCTTGGGAGAGTCTGGCGAAGCAGATACGCAGTATTTT.

This clonotype was found many times. This chain links TRBV11-2 with TRBJ2-5; either TRBD1 or TRBD2 may supply D (5 bases each). This CDR3 comprises 12 residues. V lost 3 bases, J lost 5 bases, and 7 bases lay in between. Germline V gene lookup returns CDR1 SGHAT and CDR2 FQNNGV. For the CDR3, the DNA is TGTGCCAGCAGCTTGTGGGGGGAGACCCAGTACTTC. Amino acid sequence: CASSLWGETQYF.

In its sample, this clonotype was seen many times. The V gene is TRBV7-2, the J gene TRBJ2-1, with 7 bases identical to TRBD1. The CDR3 runs 16 residues. Germline CDR1 and CDR2: SGHTA and FQGNSA. V was clipped by 5 bases and J by 0 bases; unmatched bases: 7. The CDR3: CASSRSTGNSYNEQFF. The CDR3 nucleotides are TGTGCCAGCAGCAGGTCGACAGGGAACTCCTACAATGAGCAGTTCTTC.

This clonotype was recorded at least ten times. The V call is TRBV11-2, the J call TRBJ1-1; D gene unclear. The CDR3 is made up of 13 amino acids. Trimming removed 0 bases from V and 7 bases from J, with 9 bases in between. Germline V gene data show CDR1 as SGHAT and CDR2 as FQNNGV. The CDR3 is CASSLDRGSEAFF. The CDR3 DNA is TGTGCCAGCAGCTTAGATCGTGGAAGTGAAGCTTTCTTT.